The clone carrying this T cell receptor beta chain showed up many times. Antigen unknown. TCRdb fed the 5' RACE reads into MiXCR, producing one record per CDR3 protein. The table has tens of thousands of distinct CDR3 sequences, around 7.7% seen once. Germline-derived CDR1 and CDR2 are SGHVS and FQNEAQ. The CDR3 consists of 14 residues. V was clipped by 1 base and J by 10 bases, with 13 bases between them. This sample was taken from a study of T cells after yellow fever vaccination. Study findings and constraints: Contaminating bulk clonotypes could be abundant in FACS-sorted repertoires.

The rearrangement uses TRBV7-8 and TRBJ1-4; D gene uncertain. The sequence was obtained from a man younger than 35 who received the YFV17D yellow fever vaccine. Sequences were derived from CD8+ T cells sorted from PBMCs, sampled 10 to 11 days after the first yellow fever vaccination. The CDR3 sequence is CASSLESRAVKLFF. The CDR3 DNA is TGTGCCAGCAGCTTAGAGAGTAGGGCGGTAAAACTGTTTTTT.